This is a list of T cell receptor beta chains from one sample in a study of graft-versus-host responses after intestinal transplantation. Method: immunoSEQ multiplex PCR; TCRdb's copy keeps in-frame clones and lacks some. The data show approximately 89,000 clones, more than 85% seen once. Their target antigens are unknown. The sequencing here drew on unstimulated CD4+ T cells sorted from spleen or lymph node cells, taken before intestinal transplant. The receptor source for this set is a human donor who received an intestinal transplant. Each CDR3 is given with its conserved first and last residue. Each record gives: V gene, D gene, J gene, CDR3 protein, CDR3 DNA. The D gene is left open where the match is weak.

v_gene: TRBV19
d_gene: NA
j_gene: TRBJ1-2
CDR3aa: CASSKGLGTYGYTF
CDR3nt: TGTGCCAGTAGTAAGGGGCTGGGCACCTATGGCTACACCTTC

v_gene: TRBV23-1
d_gene: TRBD1
j_gene: TRBJ2-3
CDR3aa: CASSQRDRGPDTQYF
CDR3nt: TGCGCCAGCAGTCAAAGGGACAGGGGGCCAGATACGCAGTATTTT

v_gene: TRBV30
d_gene: NA
j_gene: TRBJ2-1
CDR3aa: CAWSTDSAYNEQFF
CDR3nt: TGTGCCTGGAGTACGGACAGTGCCTACAATGAGCAGTTCTTC

v_gene: TRBV2
d_gene: NA
j_gene: TRBJ1-1
CDR3aa: CASKEYSTTHSEAFF
CDR3nt: TGTGCCAGCAAGGAATATTCGACGACACACTCTGAAGCTTTCTTT

v_gene: TRBV7-2
d_gene: NA
j_gene: TRBJ2-1
CDR3aa: CASSLGSGLLLGNEQFF
CDR3nt: TGTGCCAGCAGCTTAGGATCCGGACTGCTCCTGGGCAATGAGCAGTTCTTC

v_gene: TRBV2
d_gene: TRBD2
j_gene: TRBJ2-3
CDR3aa: CASKRAGSTDTQYF
CDR3nt: TGTGCCAGTAAGAGAGCGGGGAGCACAGATACGCAGTATTTT

v_gene: TRBV12-2
d_gene: NA
j_gene: TRBJ2-7
CDR3aa: CASRLARGQGCTQLNPYEQYF
CDR3nt: TGTGCAAGTCGCTTAGCGCGTGGGCAGGGGTGTACCCAATTAAATCCCTACGAGCAGTACTTC

v_gene: TRBV25-1
d_gene: NA
j_gene: TRBJ2-1
CDR3aa: CASSPRISRGSNEQFF
CDR3nt: TGTGCCAGCAGTCCTCGAATCAGCCGGGGTTCCAATGAGCAGTTCTTC

v_gene: TRBV27
d_gene: NA
j_gene: TRBJ1-3
CDR3aa: CASTGFGAGNTIYF
CDR3nt: TGTGCCTCCACGGGGTTCGGAGCCGGAAACACCATATATTTT

v_gene: TRBV2
d_gene: TRBD1
j_gene: TRBJ2-7
CDR3aa: CASGRGPYEQYF
CDR3nt: TGTGCCAGCGGCAGGGGGCCCTACGAGCAGTACTTC

v_gene: TRBV18
d_gene: NA
j_gene: TRBJ1-6
CDR3aa: CASSPEQPNSPLHF
CDR3nt: TGTGCCAGCTCACCAGAACAGCCGAATTCACCCCTCCACTTT

v_gene: TRBV5-6
d_gene: TRBD2
j_gene: TRBJ2-1
CDR3aa: CASSQRGGYGEQFF
CDR3nt: TGTGCCAGCAGTCAGCGGGGGGGCTACGGTGAGCAGTTCTTC

v_gene: TRBV19
d_gene: NA
j_gene: TRBJ2-2
CDR3aa: CASSMLDSLAGELFF
CDR3nt: TGTGCCAGCAGCATGCTGGACAGTCTCGCCGGGGAGCTGTTTTTT

v_gene: TRBV6-5
d_gene: TRBD2
j_gene: TRBJ2-2
CDR3aa: CASSYQREGPLWGLFF
CDR3nt: TGTGCCAGCAGTTATCAGCGGGAGGGCCCACTGTGGGGGCTGTTTTTT

v_gene: TRBV5-6
d_gene: TRBD2
j_gene: TRBJ2-3
CDR3aa: CASIAIRTSETDTQYF
CDR3nt: TGTGCCAGCATCGCAATCAGGACTAGCGAAACAGATACGCAGTATTTT